The 4 T cell receptor beta chains reported below all come from one sample, sequenced in a study of blood T cell repertoires in COVID-19 (dated by TCRdb to between 2020 and 2021). The library was made by the immunoSEQ multiplex PCR assay. In TCRdb, the immuneACCESS table is reduced to in-frame sequences with V and J assigned. These tables do not hold every clone; where another copy was compared, an unresolved V gene accounts for under half, and the others remain unexplained. The sample has some 230,000 clones on record, about four fifths of them singletons. 2.3% of the sample rests with the top ten. The sequenced material came from peripheral blood. These receptors originate from a woman aged 60-75 years with acute or convalescent COVID-19.

The genes are TRBV11-2 and TRBJ2-1; 8 bases line up with TRBD2. This CDR3 spans 16 amino acids. Germline V lookup: CDR1 SGHAT, CDR2 FQNNGV. J lost 0 bases, V lost 0 bases, and 1 base had no gene match. The CDR3 nucleotides read TGTGCCAGCAGCTTAGACGGGGGGGGCTCCTACAATGAGCAGTTCTTC. Translating gives CASSLDGGGSYNEQFF. The variable domain in full, completed from reference TRBV11-2 and TRBJ2-1, reads EAGVAQSPRYKIIEKRQSVAFWCNPISGHATLYWYQQILGQGPKLLIQFQNNGVVDDSQLPKDRFSAERLKGVDSTLKIQPAKLEDSAVYLCASSLDGGGSYNEQFFGPGTRLTVL.

V gene TRBV15 combines with J gene TRBJ1-3; D unclear. Trimming pared 4 bases from V and 3 bases from J, leaving 16 bases between. The germline CDR1 and CDR2 sequences are LNHNV and YYDKDF (reference sequence). There are 16 residues in the CDR3. CDR3 residues: CATSKGWPGDGNTIYF. CDR3 bases: TGTGCCACCAGCAAAGGCTGGCCGGGTGATGGAAACACCATATATTTT.

This chain connects TRBV20-1 to TRBJ1-1; D ambiguous. V was cut by 5 bases and J by 1 base, with 5 bases left in between. This CDR3 region has 11 residues. CDR1 is DFQATT, CDR2 SNEGSKA, per germline (reference sequence). In DNA form, the CDR3 reads TGCAGTGCTTACAAGAACACTGAAGCTTTCTTT. Protein sequence: CSAYKNTEAFF.

The chain has TRBV3-1 (or the pseudogene TRBV3-2) and TRBJ1-1, with D perhaps TRBD1 (6 bases). The CDR3 consists of 12 residues. The ends were cut back, 4 bases at V and 11 bases at J, with 14 bases in the middle. The germline gives CDR1 LGHDT, CDR2 YNNKEL (reference sequence). The CDR3 nucleotides read TGTGCCAGCAGCCCCATCCAGGGGATGGCTTTCTTT. It yields the protein CASSPIQGMAFF.